This T cell receptor beta chain was found in a study of T cell changes during pregnancy in multiple sclerosis. Assay used: immunoSEQ multiplex PCR; TCRdb lists only in-frame clones, some missing. The data hold tens of thousands of clones, with under 95% observed a single time. The clonotype originates from a female donor with multiple sclerosis, enrolled in a pregnancy study. The material was CD4+ T cells from peripheral blood mononuclear cells, obtained in the third trimester of pregnancy.

The DNA for the CDR3 is TGTGCCAGCAGCAGGGGAACTAATGAAAAACTGTTTTTT. Amino acids: CASSRGTNEKLFF. This chain links TRBV6-4 with TRBJ1-4, with D possibly TRBD1 on 6 matching bases. The V gene lost 6 bases and the J gene lost 1 base, with 6 bases spanning the gap. The germline V gene has CDR1 MRHNA and CDR2 SNTAGT. This CDR3 has 13 residues.